Shown below are 29 T cell receptor beta chains from a single sample sequenced in a study of identical twins. TCRdb recomputed calls from the 5' RACE reads with MiXCR, one row per CDR3 protein. The repertoire includes 1.5 million to 2 million distinct CDR3 sequences, about 32% of them detected once, and about 0.25% sits in the top ten. Sample: cord blood. The receptors were gathered from a newborn girl in good health.

The chain joins TRBV6-2 or TRBV6-3 to TRBJ2-1; D perhaps matches TRBD2 (6 bases). CDR1 is MNHEY and CDR2 is SVGEGT in the germline V gene. V was clipped by 0 bases and J by 8 bases, with 14 bases between them. The length of the CDR3 is 15 residues. CDR3 sequence: CASSYSAGTGDEQFF. In DNA form, the CDR3 reads TGTGCCAGCAGTTACTCCGCCGGGACGGGGGATGAGCAGTTCTTC.

The chain joins TRBV6-1 to TRBJ2-5; TRBD1 agrees at 8 bases. V trimming: 10 bases; J trimming: 11 bases; junction bases outside the gene matches: 24. The length of the CDR3 is 16 residues. Germline-derived CDR1 and CDR2 are MNHNS and SASEGT. CDR3 amino acids: CAIPSRGDRSFSEQYF. The CDR3 region has the DNA TGTGCCATCCCCTCAAGGGGGGACAGGTCCTTTTCGGAGCAGTACTTC.

This clonotype was detected a few times. The J gene is TRBJ1-5, the V gene TRBV28, with TRBD1 identical over 7 bases. The V segment lost 3 bases and the J segment 3 bases; nucleotides outside the gene matches: 11. The germline V gene encodes CDR1 MDHEN and CDR2 SYDVKM. This CDR3 is 17 amino acids long. The CDR3 region is CASSFRRLDRANQPQHF. Here the CDR3 DNA reads TGTGCCAGCAGTTTTAGGAGACTCGACAGGGCCAATCAGCCCCAGCATTTT.

This clonotype turned up a few times. V gene TRBV3-1 combines with J gene TRBJ2-1; 10 bases match TRBD2. This CDR3 is built from 15 residues. Germline trimming cut 4 bases from V and 4 bases from J; bases unmatched to any gene: 4. The V gene's germline CDR1 is LGHDT and CDR2 YNNKEL (reference sequence). The CDR3 region has the DNA TGTGCCAGCAGCCCCCTTAGCGGGGGGTACAATGAGCAGTTCTTC. Translating it yields CASSPLSGGYNEQFF.

This clonotype was counted a few times. This sequence joins TRBV7-9 and TRBJ2-7; D may be TRBD1 (6 bases). Germline V gene lookup returns CDR1 SEHNR and CDR2 FQNEAQ (reference sequence). V was trimmed by 1 base and J by 5 bases, leaving 9 bases between them. This CDR3 has 13 residues. CDR3 in amino acids: CASSLEQGHEQYF. The CDR3 region has the DNA TGTGCCAGCAGCTTAGAACAGGGCCACGAGCAGTACTTC.

This clonotype occurred a few times. This chain links TRBV7-2 with TRBJ2-7; 8 bases line up with TRBD2. V was clipped by 3 bases and J by 3 bases; unmatched bases: 4. Germline V CDR1 and CDR2: SGHTA, FQGNSA. The CDR3 is made up of 14 amino acids. Here the CDR3 reads CASSFTSGLYEQYF. The CDR3 nucleotides read TGTGCCAGCAGCTTCACTAGCGGCCTCTACGAGCAGTACTTC. Full variable domain (missing parts from reference TRBV7-2 and TRBJ2-7): GAGVSQSPSNKVTEKGKDVELRCDPISGHTALYWYRQSLGQGLEFLIYFQGNSAPDKSGLPSDRFSAERTGGSVSTLTIQRTQQEDSAVYLCASSFTSGLYEQYFGPGTRLTVT.

The chain joins TRBV20-1 to TRBJ2-3; D tentatively reads TRBD1 or TRBD2 (5 bases each). V lost 3 bases, J lost 3 bases, and 16 bases lay in between. This CDR3 is built from 15 residues. Germline-derived CDR1 and CDR2 are DFQATT and SNEGSKA (reference sequence). The CDR3: CSASLGGVRTDTQYF. The CDR3 bases are TGCAGTGCTAGCCTTGGGGGAGTAAGGACAGATACGCAGTATTTT.

The gene calls are TRBV12-3 or TRBV12-4 and TRBJ2-3; tentatively, D is TRBD2 (6 bases). Trimming removed 5 bases from V and 6 bases from J, with 15 bases in between. There are 14 residues in the CDR3. CDR3 sequence reads: CASSRASAPDTQYF. CDR3 DNA: TGTGCCAGCAGTAGGGCTAGCGCCCCGGATACGCAGTATTTT.

This clonotype was counted only a few times. This rearrangement joins TRBV4-2 to TRBJ2-3, with 7 bases fitting TRBD2. The CDR3 spans 16 residues. The germline CDR1 and CDR2 sequences are LGHNA and YNFKEQ. Trimming cost V 1 base and J 2 bases; bases outside gene matches: 6. The CDR3 region has the DNA TGTGCCAGCAGCCAAGGTACTAGCGAGTTCACAGATACGCAGTATTTT. Residues: CASSQGTSEFTDTQYF.

This rearrangement joins TRBV20-1 to TRBJ2-5; 9 bases match TRBD2. The CDR3 has 15 amino acids. J gave up 2 bases and V 2 bases, and 6 bases lay outside the gene matches. CDR1 and CDR2 from the germline V gene are DFQATT and SNEGSKA (reference sequence). The CDR3 protein is CSARSVAGGQETQYF. As DNA, the CDR3 is TGCAGTGCTAGAAGCGTGGCGGGGGGGCAAGAGACCCAGTACTTC.

This chain connects TRBV12-3 or TRBV12-4 to TRBJ2-7; D ambiguous. Between the trimmed V and J ends, which lost 6 bases and 3 bases, there was a span of 12 bases. The CDR3 is made up of 13 amino acids. DNA of the CDR3: TGTGCCAGCAGGACGAGAACTGGCTACGAGCAGTACTTC. Its protein product is CASRTRTGYEQYF.

This chain uses TRBV14 with TRBJ2-3; TRBD2 aligns across 11 bases. The ends lost 5 bases at V and 5 bases at J; junction bases unmatched: 6. Germline CDR1 and CDR2: SGHDN and FVKESK. The CDR3 contains 15 residues. The CDR3 bases are TGTGCCAGCAGCGCGTCGGGACTAGCGGTAGATACGCAGTATTTT. This sequence encodes CASSASGLAVDTQYF.

The V and J genes are TRBV5-1 and TRBJ2-1; 8 nucleotides align to TRBD2. Germline V CDR1 and CDR2: SGHRS, YFSETQ. The CDR3 totals 18 residues. After removal of 2 bases from V and 0 bases from J, the junction contained 10 bases not matched to a gene. As DNA, the CDR3 is TGCGCCAGCAGCTTTTTCGGGGGGGCCGGTAACTCCTACAATGAGCAGTTCTTC. This gives the protein CASSFFGGAGNSYNEQFF.

This clonotype has only a few counts. The V gene is TRBV21-1, the J gene TRBJ2-5; the table calls TRBD2, which could not be checked here. TRBV21-1 is classified as a pseudogene. The CDR3 is 19 residues long. The CDR3 reads CASSKAQVAGAFLQETQYF. For the CDR3, the DNA is TGTGCCAGCAGCAAAGCGCAGGTAGCGGGGGCCTTCCTCCAAGAGACCCAGTACTTC.

The chain couples TRBV28 to TRBJ2-7; 11 bases are shared with TRBD2. CDR3 length: 12 amino acids. The V and J ends lost 7 bases and 6 bases, in that order; junction bases with no gene match: 2. The germline CDR1 and CDR2 sequences are MDHEN and SYDVKM. The CDR3, as DNA: TGTGCCAGCATAGCGGGAGGGCTCGAGCAGTACTTC. Amino acid sequence: CASIAGGLEQYF.

As regards this clonotype: This may arise from a read error, as a much more abundant clone is one base away. The CDR3 region is CASSQEEGDNYGHTF. Written as DNA, the CDR3 is TGTGCCAGCAGCCAAGAGGAAGGGGATAACTATGGCCACACCTTC. The chain is built from TRBV4-2 and TRBJ1-2; TRBD1 might be the D (5 bases). This CDR3 comprises 15 residues. Germline lookup yields CDR1 LGHNA and CDR2 YNFKEQ.

About this clonotype: A read error may be the cause here, since a much bigger clone is one base away. The rearrangement links TRBV4-2 to TRBJ2-7; D unclear. Germline V gene data show CDR1 as LGHNA and CDR2 as YNFKEQ. The CDR3 contains 13 residues. The CDR3 loop is CASSQGGLYEQCF. DNA of the CDR3: TGTGCCAGCAGCCAAGGTGGCCTTTACGAGCAGTGCTTC.

A few counts support this clonotype. For the CDR3, the DNA is TGTGCCAGCAGCCCAGCGGGAGGGCTAGATACGCAGTATTTT. It codes for CASSPAGGLDTQYF. The chain has TRBV4-2 and TRBJ2-3; TRBD2 agrees at 10 bases. CDR3 size: 14 residues. Looked up from germline, CDR1 is LGHNA and CDR2 is YNFKEQ. The J segment lost 5 bases and the V segment lost 4 bases, leaving 3 bases of the junction unmatched.

This clonotype appeared many times. The chain links TRBV3-1 to TRBJ2-1, with 8 bases matching TRBD2. Germline-derived CDR1 and CDR2 are LGHDT and YNNKEL (reference sequence). There are 14 residues in the CDR3. V was clipped by 1 base and J by 7 bases; unmatched bases: 3. The CDR3 bases are TGTGCCAGCAGCCAAGTAACTAGCGGAAATGAGCAGTTCTTC. Amino acid sequence: CASSQVTSGNEQFF.

This clonotype was counted between two and nine times. The chain is built from TRBV10-3 and TRBJ1-1; TRBD1 matches 7 bases. With V trimmed by 6 bases and J by 4 bases, 8 bases remained unmatched. Germline V gives CDR1 ENHRY, CDR2 SYGVKD. This CDR3 has 14 residues. CDR3 DNA: TGTGCCATCAGCTGGACAGGAGTTGGCACTGAAGCTTTCTTT. Protein product: CAISWTGVGTEAFF.

This clonotype was observed at least ten times. The chain links TRBV10-3 to TRBJ1-5, with a possible D match to TRBD1 (6 bases). There are 17 residues in the CDR3. The V end lost 7 bases, the J end lost 0 bases, and 19 bases lay between the germline ends. The germline V gene encodes CDR1 ENHRY and CDR2 SYGVKD. CDR3 in DNA: TGTGCCATCAAGAGATCTACAGGGATAAATAGCAATCAGCCCCAGCATTTT. It encodes CAIKRSTGINSNQPQHF.

About this clonotype: This may come from a read error, since a much larger clone is one base off. The CDR3 does not close with the conserved phenylalanine or tryptophan, likely indicating a read error. The chain recombines TRBV9 with TRBJ1-2, with 8 bases lining up with TRBD1. The CDR3 length is 13 residues. With 3 bases clipped from V and 8 bases from J, the junction kept 6 bases outside the gene matches. In germline, CDR1 is SGDLS, CDR2 YYNGEE. The DNA of the CDR3 is TGTGCCAGCAGCGCGACAGGGGAGGAGGGCTACACCTGC. Its translation is CASSATGEEGYTC.

Details on this clonotype: The junction departs from germline at one end; a sequencing error may be responsible. The chain uses TRBV9 and TRBJ1-2; 7 nucleotides agree with TRBD1. The CDR3 sequence is 15 residues long. Per the germline V gene, CDR1 is SGDLS and CDR2 is YYNGEE. CDR3 DNA sequence: TGTGCCAGCAGCGTAGTGGACGGCAGGGGGAATGGCTGCACCTTC. Residues: CASSVVDGRGNGCTF.

V usage is TRBV9 and J usage is TRBJ2-2; TRBD2 agrees at 12 bases. This CDR3 contains 19 residues. Trimming took 2 bases from V and 0 from J; bases not matched to a gene: 8. Per the germline V gene, CDR1 is SGDLS and CDR2 is YYNGEE. CDR3 loop: CASSVSGLAGSSNTGELFF. CDR3 coding DNA: TGTGCCAGCAGCGTCTCCGGACTAGCGGGAAGCTCGAACACCGGGGAGCTGTTTTTT.

The chain joins TRBV3-1 to TRBJ2-1; TRBD1 aligns across 9 bases. CDR1 LGHDT and CDR2 YNNKEL come from the germline V gene (reference sequence). The CDR3 length is 17 residues. Trimming took 2 bases from V and 1 from J; bases not matched to a gene: 6. The CDR3 reads CASSQSGTGRSYNEQFF. Written as DNA, the CDR3 is TGTGCCAGCAGCCAATCTGGGACAGGGCGATCCTACAATGAGCAGTTCTTC.

This clonotype occurred a few times. The chain links TRBV2 to TRBJ2-1; TRBD2 matches at 9 bases. Germline CDR1 is SNHLY and CDR2 is FYNNEI. V was pared by 5 bases and J by 0 bases, with 5 bases of the junction left unmatched. The CDR3 sequence is 16 residues long. The CDR3 sequence is CASSLAGARSYNEQFF. In DNA, the CDR3 is TGTGCCAGCAGTTTAGCGGGGGCCCGCTCCTACAATGAGCAGTTCTTC.

This chain uses TRBV7-9 with TRBJ1-2; unclear D gene. The CDR3 has 15 amino acids. The V end lost 10 bases, the J end lost 4 bases, and 22 bases lay between the germline ends. In germline, CDR1 is SEHNR, CDR2 FQNEAQ (reference sequence). This CDR3 is CATTEPLPSGYGYTF. In DNA, the CDR3 is TGTGCCACAACAGAGCCCCTTCCGTCTGGCTATGGCTACACCTTC.

The V and J genes are TRBV29-1 and TRBJ2-3, with 10 bases that match TRBD1. The CDR3 covers 14 residues. Germline V lookup: CDR1 SQVTM, CDR2 ANQGSEA. Trimming took 8 bases from V and 4 from J; bases not matched to a gene: 9. CDR3 amino acids: CSTRDRGFSDTQYF. The CDR3 bases are TGCAGCACTAGGGACAGGGGATTTTCAGATACGCAGTATTTT.

This rearrangement joins TRBV4-2 to TRBJ2-3, with 7 bases identical to TRBD1. After removal of 4 bases from V and 6 bases from J, the junction contained 10 bases not matched to a gene. This CDR3 has 15 residues. Germline V lookup: CDR1 LGHNA, CDR2 YNFKEQ. The DNA of the CDR3 is TGTGCCAGCAGCCCAGGGGGAGTCGGGTGGGATACGCAGTATTTT. This gives the protein CASSPGGVGWDTQYF.